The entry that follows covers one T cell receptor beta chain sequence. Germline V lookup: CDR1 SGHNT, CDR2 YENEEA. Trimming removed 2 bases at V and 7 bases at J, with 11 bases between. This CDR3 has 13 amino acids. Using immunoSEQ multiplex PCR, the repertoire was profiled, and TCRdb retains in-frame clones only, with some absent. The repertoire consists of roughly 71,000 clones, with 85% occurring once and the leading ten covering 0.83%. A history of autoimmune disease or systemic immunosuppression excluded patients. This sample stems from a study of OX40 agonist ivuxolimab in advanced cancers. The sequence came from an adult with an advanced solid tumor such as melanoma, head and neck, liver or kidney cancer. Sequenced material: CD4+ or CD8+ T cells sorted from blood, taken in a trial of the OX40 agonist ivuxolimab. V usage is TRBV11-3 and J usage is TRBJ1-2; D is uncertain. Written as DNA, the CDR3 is TGTGCCAGCAGCTTACAGGAGCTAAGTGGCTACACCTTC. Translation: CASSLQELSGYTF.